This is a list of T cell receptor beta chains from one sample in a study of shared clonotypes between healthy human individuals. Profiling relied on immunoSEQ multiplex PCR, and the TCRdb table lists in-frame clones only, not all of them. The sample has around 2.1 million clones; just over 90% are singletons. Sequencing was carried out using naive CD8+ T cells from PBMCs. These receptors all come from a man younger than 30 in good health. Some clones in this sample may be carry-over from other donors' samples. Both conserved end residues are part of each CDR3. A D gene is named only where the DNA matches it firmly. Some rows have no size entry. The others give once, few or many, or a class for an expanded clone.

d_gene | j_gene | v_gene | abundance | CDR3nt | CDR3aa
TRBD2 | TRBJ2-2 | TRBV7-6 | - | TGTGCCAGCAGCGCTGGGGGGGCCGGGGAGCTGTTTTTT | CASSAGGAGELFF
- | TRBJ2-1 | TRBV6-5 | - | TGTGCCAGCACCCTTAGCGCAAGCTCCTACAATGAGCAGTTCTTC | CASTLSASSYNEQFF
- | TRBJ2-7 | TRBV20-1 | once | TGCAGTGCTACCACCGGGACCCAGCAGTACTTC | CSATTGTQQYF
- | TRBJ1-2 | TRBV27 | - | TGTGCCACCGGGGAACAGAACAGGATTACTAACTATGGCTACACCTTC | CATGEQNRITNYGYTF
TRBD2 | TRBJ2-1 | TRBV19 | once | TGTGCCAGTAGCAGCGGGAGGGCCAGATACAATGAGCAGTTCTTC | CASSSGRARYNEQFF
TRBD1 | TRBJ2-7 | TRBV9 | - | TGTGCCAGCAGCGTCTTGGGACAGGGATCCTACGAGCAGTACTTC | CASSVLGQGSYEQYF
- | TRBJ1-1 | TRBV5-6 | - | TGTGCCAGCAGCTCCCCGAATCTTAACACTGAAGCTTTCTTT | CASSSPNLNTEAFF
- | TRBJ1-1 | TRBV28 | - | TGTGCCAGCAGTTTAGACAGTGCCACTGAAGCTTTCTTT | CASSLDSATEAFF
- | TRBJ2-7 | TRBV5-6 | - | TGTGCCAGCAGCTCTCTGGACGGCCACTACGAGCAGTACTTC | CASSSLDGHYEQYF
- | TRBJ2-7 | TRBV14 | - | TGTGCCAGCAGCCAAGATTCGGGGCCCGACGAGCAGTACTTC | CASSQDSGPDEQYF
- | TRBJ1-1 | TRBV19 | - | TGTGCCAGTAGTATGGGCAGGTGGACTGAAGCTTTCTTT | CASSMGRWTEAFF
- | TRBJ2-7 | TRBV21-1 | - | TGTGCCAGCAGCAAAGAGGAGGGGACGGGAGACTCCTACGAGCAGTACTTC | CASSKEEGTGDSYEQYF
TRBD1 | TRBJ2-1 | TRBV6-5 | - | TGTGCCAGCACCCCCCAGGGGGACGTCCACAATGAGCAGTTCTTC | CASTPQGDVHNEQFF
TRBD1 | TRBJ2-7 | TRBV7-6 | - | TGTGCCAGCAGCCAGCGTGAGACAGGGCTCCCCTACGAGCAGTACTTC | CASSQRETGLPYEQYF
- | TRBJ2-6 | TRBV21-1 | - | TGTGCCACCGATTGTGGTAACAGGGGGCCCTCTGGGGCCAACGTCCTGACTTTC | CATDCGNRGPSGANVLTF
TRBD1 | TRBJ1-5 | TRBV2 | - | TGTGCCAGCAGGGAGGGACAGGGGGCCCAGCCCCAGCATTTT | CASREGQGAQPQHF
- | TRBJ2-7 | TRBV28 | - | TGTGCCAGCAGCCCGGACGTTAGGGGCGAGCAGTACTTC | CASSPDVRGEQYF
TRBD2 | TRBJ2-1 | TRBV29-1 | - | TGCAGCGGGGTTGGACTAGCGGGTTACAATGAGCAGTTCTTC | CSGVGLAGYNEQFF
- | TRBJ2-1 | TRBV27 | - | TGTGCCAGCAGTTTAATGGGAGTTGAGCAGTTCTTC | CASSLMGVEQFF
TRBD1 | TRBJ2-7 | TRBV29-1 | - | TGCAGCGTTACGGACAGGGGGCGCCCCTACGAGCAGTACTTC | CSVTDRGRPYEQYF
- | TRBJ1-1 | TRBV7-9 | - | TGTGCCAGCAGCCTACCGAGGGGGATGAACACTGAAGCTTTCTTT | CASSLPRGMNTEAFF
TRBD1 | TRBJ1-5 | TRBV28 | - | TGTGCCAGCAACAACTGGGACAGGGATCAGCCCCAGCATTTT | CASNNWDRDQPQHF
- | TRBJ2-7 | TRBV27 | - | TGTGCCAGCAGTTTATTGGGGGGCAACTACGAGCAGTACTTC | CASSLLGGNYEQYF
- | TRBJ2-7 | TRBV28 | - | TGTGCCAGCAGTTTAGGGCGGGCGGAGCAGTACTTC | CASSLGRAEQYF
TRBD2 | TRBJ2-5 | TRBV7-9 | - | TGTGCCAGCAGCCTAGCGGAACAAGAGACCCAGTACTTC | CASSLAEQETQYF
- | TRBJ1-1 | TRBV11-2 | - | TGTGCCAGCAGCTTAGAGGCACTATGGGGGATACGACTCGGAACTGAAGCTTTCTTT | CASSLEALWGIRLGTEAFF
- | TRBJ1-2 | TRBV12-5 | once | TGTGCTAGTGGTTTGGAGGGGAGGGGAGGTCGGTACACCTTC | CASGLEGRGGRYTF
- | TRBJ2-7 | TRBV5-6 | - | TGTGCCAGCAGCTTGGGCAGCAGAAGCTCCTACGAGCAGTACTTC | CASSLGSRSSYEQYF
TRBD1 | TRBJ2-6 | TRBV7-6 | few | TGTGCCAGCAGCAAGGGACAGCCCGACTCTGGGGCCAACGTCCTGACTTTC | CASSKGQPDSGANVLTF
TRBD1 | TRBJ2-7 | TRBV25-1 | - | TGTGCCAGCAGTGAATCCCAGACAGGGCACCTCTCCTACGAGCAGTACTTC | CASSESQTGHLSYEQYF
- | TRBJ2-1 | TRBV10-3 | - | TGTGCCATCAGTGAGGTCGGCCTAGCGCCCAATGAGCAGTTCTTC | CAISEVGLAPNEQFF
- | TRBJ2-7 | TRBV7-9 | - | TGTGCCAGCAGCTCTCGTAACGGGTCAGCGATAGTCTACGAGCAGTACTTC | CASSSRNGSAIVYEQYF
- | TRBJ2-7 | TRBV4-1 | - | TGCGCCAGCAGCCGGATCGGGTTGGACGAGCAGTACTTC | CASSRIGLDEQYF
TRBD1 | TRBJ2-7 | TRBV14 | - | TGTGCCAGCAGCCAAGCGGACAGGGGAGGGCTCGTCGAGCAGTACTTC | CASSQADRGGLVEQYF
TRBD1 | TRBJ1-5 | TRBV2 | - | TGTGCCAGCAGGACAGGGGGTATAAGCAATCAGCCCCAGCATTTT | CASRTGGISNQPQHF
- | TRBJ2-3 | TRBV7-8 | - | TGTGCCAGCAGAACCCAACCGGTGGACACAGATACGCAGTATTTT | CASRTQPVDTDTQYF
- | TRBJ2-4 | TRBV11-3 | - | TGTGCCAGCAGCTCCCGGGACGGGAAAAACATTCAGTACTTC | CASSSRDGKNIQYF
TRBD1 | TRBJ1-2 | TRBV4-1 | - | TGCGCCAGCAGCCAAGATTACCATCAGGGGGGCAACATAAATGGCTACACCTTC | CASSQDYHQGGNINGYTF
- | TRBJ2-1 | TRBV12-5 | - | TGTGCTAGTGGTTTGGTACCAGGTGAGCAGTTCTTC | CASGLVPGEQFF
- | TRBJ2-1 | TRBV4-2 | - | TGTGCCAGCAGCCAAGCGGAAAACTACTACAATGAGCAGTTCTTC | CASSQAENYYNEQFF
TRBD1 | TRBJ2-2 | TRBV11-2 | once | TGTGCCAGCAGCCCGATCCCCGGGACAGGGGGTGACACCGGGGAGCTGTTTTTT | CASSPIPGTGGDTGELFF